These 5 T cell receptor beta chains share one sample of origin, sequenced in a study of blood T cells in healthy people across ages. A second PCR of roughly 7 to 11 cycles used a sample-barcoded 5' primer and a J-beta primer mix. TCRdb recomputed calls from the 5' RACE reads with MiXCR, one row per CDR3 protein. The table shows 540,000 or so distinct CDR3 sequences, with 47% occurring only once. The specimen was blood. The receptors originated from a man of 80 years or more in good health.

V usage is TRBV6-1 and J usage is TRBJ2-1; 11 bases are shared with TRBD1. Germline lookup yields CDR1 MNHNS and CDR2 SASEGT. The CDR3 totals 17 residues. J was trimmed by 5 bases and V by 3 bases; bases with no gene match: 9. This CDR3 is CASSDPSGTGGDNEQFF. The CDR3 bases are TGTGCCAGCAGTGACCCATCTGGGACAGGGGGGGACAATGAGCAGTTCTTC.

This clonotype has just one count. Its ends do not fully match the called genes, so a read error is possible. This chain joins TRBV6-2 or TRBV6-3 and TRBJ2-1; D might be TRBD2 (5 bases). The CDR3 spans 13 residues. Germline assignment: CDR1 MNHEY and CDR2 SVGEGT. The CDR3 sequence is CASSDSDWYEQFF. For the CDR3, the DNA is TGTGCCAGCAGTGACTCGGACTGGTATGAGCAGTTCTTC.

The rearrangement uses TRBV3-1 and TRBJ1-1, with 11 positions matching TRBD1. From germline, CDR1 is LGHDT and CDR2 YNNKEL (reference sequence). V shed 5 bases, J shed 4 bases, and the junction held 9 bases outside the gene matches. The CDR3 loop spans 16 amino acids. The CDR3 region is CASSSGQGAQSTEAFF. The CDR3 nucleotides are TGTGCCAGCAGCTCTGGACAGGGGGCGCAGAGCACTGAAGCTTTCTTT. The whole variable domain, remainder taken from reference TRBV3-1 and TRBJ1-1, is DTAVSQTPKYLVTQMGNDKSIKCEQNLGHDTMYWYKQDSKKFLKIMFSYNNKELIINETVPNRFSPKSPDKAHLNLHINSLELGDSAVYFCASSSGQGAQSTEAFFGQGTRLTVV.

This clonotype occurred a few times. This chain joins TRBV6-2 or TRBV6-3 and TRBJ2-3; possibly TRBD2 for D (5 bases). Trimming removed 6 bases at V and 3 bases at J, with 16 bases between. Per the germline V gene, CDR1 is MNHEY and CDR2 is SVGEGT. The CDR3 loop spans 15 amino acids. The chain's CDR3 is CASRPEGRMTDTQYF. The CDR3 nucleotides read TGTGCCAGCAGGCCTGAGGGCCGAATGACAGATACGCAGTATTTT.

This clonotype has only one observation. CDR3 protein: CASNNRRWSEKLFF. The CDR3 DNA reads as TGTGCCAGCAACAACAGACGCTGGAGTGAAAAACTGTTTTTT. V is TRBV6-2 or TRBV6-3 and J is TRBJ1-4; D unresolved. CDR1 and CDR2 from the germline V gene are MNHEY and SVGEGT. This CDR3 region has 14 residues. Trimming removed 7 bases from V and 7 bases from J, with 16 bases in between.